The T cell receptor beta chain described here comes from a study of blood T cell repertoires in COVID-19. About the study: COVID-19 samples from acute and convalescent phases originated in the United States, Italy and Spain. PBMCs, B-cell-depleted T cells, or T cells provided the cDNA or gDNA that made up the material.

After removal of 1 base from V and 3 bases from J, the junction contained 2 bases not matched to a gene. The CDR3 consists of 16 residues. Looked up from germline, CDR1 is LGHDT and CDR2 is YNNKEL (reference sequence). Study processing details: Nucleated cell counts were estimated from reference gene primer amplification. The assay was immunoSEQ multiplex PCR, and TCRdb's table has in-frame clones only and misses some. V and J calls and clone size are those listed in that table; D and trimming were worked out from the DNA. The sample carries around 100,000 clones, 70% to 90% recorded once. V and J are TRBV3-1 (or the pseudogene TRBV3-2) and TRBJ2-1, with 11 bases matching TRBD1. Sequences were obtained from peripheral blood. This clonotype was obtained from a man aged 35 to 55 with active or convalescent COVID-19. CDR3: CASSQAGQGVYNEQFF. The CDR3 DNA follows: TGTGCCAGCAGCCAAGCGGGACAGGGGGTCTACAATGAGCAGTTCTTC.